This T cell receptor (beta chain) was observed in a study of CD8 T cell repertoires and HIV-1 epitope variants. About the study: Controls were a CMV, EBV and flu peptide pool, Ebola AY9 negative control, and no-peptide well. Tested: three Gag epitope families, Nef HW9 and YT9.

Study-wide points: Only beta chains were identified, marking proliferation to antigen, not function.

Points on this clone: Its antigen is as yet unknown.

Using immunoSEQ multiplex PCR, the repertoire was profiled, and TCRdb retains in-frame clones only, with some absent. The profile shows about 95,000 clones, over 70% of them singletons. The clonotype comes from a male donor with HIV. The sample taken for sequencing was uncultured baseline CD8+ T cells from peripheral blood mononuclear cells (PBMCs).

The CDR3 DNA reads TGTGCCAGCAGCCTGACAGGGGACCCCAATCAGCCCCAGCATTTT. Protein: CASSLTGDPNQPQHF. The genes are TRBV7-2 and TRBJ1-5, with 8 bases that match TRBD1. Germline V gene lookup returns CDR1 SGHTA and CDR2 FQGNSA. This CDR3 is built from 15 residues. Losses at the gene ends were 5 bases for V and 3 bases for J; bases not matched to a gene: 6.